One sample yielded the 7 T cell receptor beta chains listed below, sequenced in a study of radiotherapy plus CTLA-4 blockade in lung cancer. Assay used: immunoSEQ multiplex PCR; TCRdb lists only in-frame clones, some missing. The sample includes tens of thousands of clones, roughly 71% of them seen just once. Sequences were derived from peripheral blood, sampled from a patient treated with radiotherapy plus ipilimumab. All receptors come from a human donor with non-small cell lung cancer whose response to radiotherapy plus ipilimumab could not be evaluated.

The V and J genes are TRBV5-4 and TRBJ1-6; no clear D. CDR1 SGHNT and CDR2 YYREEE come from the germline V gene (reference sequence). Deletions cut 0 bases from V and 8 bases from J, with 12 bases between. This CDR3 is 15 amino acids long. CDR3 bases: TGTGCCAGCAGCTTGGGAGCAGGTTCGGATTCACCCCTCCACTTT. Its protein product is CASSLGAGSDSPLHF. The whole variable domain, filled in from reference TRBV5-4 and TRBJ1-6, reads ETGVTQSPTHLIKTRGQQVTLRCSSQSGHNTVSWYQQALGQGPQFIFQYYREEENGRGNFPPRFSGLQFPNYSSELNVNALELDDSALYLCASSLGAGSDSPLHFGNGTRLTVT.

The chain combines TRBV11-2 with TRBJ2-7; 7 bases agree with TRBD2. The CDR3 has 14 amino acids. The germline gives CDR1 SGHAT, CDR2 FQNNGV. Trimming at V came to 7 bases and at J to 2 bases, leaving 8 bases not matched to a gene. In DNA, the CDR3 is TGTGCCAGCACTTTAGGGGAGGGGCCCTACGAGCAGTACTTC. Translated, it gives CASTLGEGPYEQYF.

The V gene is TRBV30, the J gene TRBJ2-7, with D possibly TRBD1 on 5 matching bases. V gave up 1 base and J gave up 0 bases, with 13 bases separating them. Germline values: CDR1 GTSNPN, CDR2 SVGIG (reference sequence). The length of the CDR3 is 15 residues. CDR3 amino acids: CAWSEKGPVSYEQYF. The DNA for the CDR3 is TGTGCCTGGAGTGAAAAGGGGCCTGTCTCCTACGAGCAGTACTTC.

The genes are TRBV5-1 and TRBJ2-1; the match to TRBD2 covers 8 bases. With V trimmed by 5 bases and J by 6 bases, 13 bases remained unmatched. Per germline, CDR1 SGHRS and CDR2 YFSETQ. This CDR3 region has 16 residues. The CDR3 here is CASSIQRGSLGNEQFF. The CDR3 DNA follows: TGCGCCAGCAGTATCCAGCGGGGGTCCCTGGGCAATGAGCAGTTCTTC.

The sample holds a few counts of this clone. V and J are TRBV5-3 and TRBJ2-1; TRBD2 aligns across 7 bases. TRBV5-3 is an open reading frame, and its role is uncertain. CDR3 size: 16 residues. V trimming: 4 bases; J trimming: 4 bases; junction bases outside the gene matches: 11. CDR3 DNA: TGTGCCAGAAGCCTCTGGCAGCGGGGCCATTACAATGAGCAGTTCTTC. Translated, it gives CARSLWQRGHYNEQFF.

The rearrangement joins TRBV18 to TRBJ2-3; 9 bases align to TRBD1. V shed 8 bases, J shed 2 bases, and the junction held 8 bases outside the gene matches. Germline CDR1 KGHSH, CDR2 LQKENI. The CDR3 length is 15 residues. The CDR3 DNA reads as TGTGCCAGCCCGACCGGGACAGGGAACACAGATACGCAGTATTTT. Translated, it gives CASPTGTGNTDTQYF.

In DNA, the CDR3 is TGTGCCAGCAGTTCAATTCAGGGCCGCCTAAGCTCCTACGAGCAGTACTTC. As protein: CASSSIQGRLSSYEQYF. The chain recombines TRBV27 with TRBJ2-7, with a tentative D call TRBD1 (5 bases). The germline CDR1 and CDR2 sequences are MNHEY and SMNVEV (reference sequence). CDR3 length equals 17 residues. The ends were cut back, 4 bases at V and 0 bases at J, with 19 bases in the middle.